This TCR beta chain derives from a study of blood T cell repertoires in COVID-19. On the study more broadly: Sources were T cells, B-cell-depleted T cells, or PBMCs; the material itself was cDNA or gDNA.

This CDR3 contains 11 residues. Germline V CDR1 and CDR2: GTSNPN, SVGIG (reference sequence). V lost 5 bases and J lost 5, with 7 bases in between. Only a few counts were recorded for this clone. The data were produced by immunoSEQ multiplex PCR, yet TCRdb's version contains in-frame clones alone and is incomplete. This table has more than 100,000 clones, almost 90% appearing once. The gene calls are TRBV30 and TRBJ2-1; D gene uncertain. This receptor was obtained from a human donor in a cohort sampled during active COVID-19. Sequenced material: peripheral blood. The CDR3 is CAWELNNEQFF. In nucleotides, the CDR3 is TGTGCCTGGGAATTAAACAATGAGCAGTTCTTC.